This record concerns one T cell receptor beta chain sequence. This sample was included in a study of blood T cell repertoires in COVID-19. Study overall: PBMCs, B-cell-depleted T cells, or T cells were the source of the cDNA or gDNA that made up the material.

In the authors' methods: Amplifying reference gene primers gave estimates of nucleated cell counts. Assay used: immunoSEQ multiplex PCR; TCRdb lists only in-frame clones, some missing. V and J calls and clone size are given by that table; D and trimming were obtained from the DNA. Seen here are about 140,000 clones, around 80% observed once, and the top ten hold about 3.6%. In germline, CDR1 is LGHNA, CDR2 YSLEER. V was cut by 4 bases and J by 4 bases, with 16 bases left in between. CDR3 length: 15 residues. The chain uses TRBV4-3 and TRBJ1-2; maybe TRBD1 (6 bases). This TCR derives from a man in his 60s with acute or convalescent COVID-19. The sample comprised peripheral blood. Here the CDR3 reads CASSRMTTGAYGYTF. The DNA of the CDR3 is TGCGCCAGCAGCCGGATGACGACAGGAGCCTATGGCTACACCTTC.